These 21 T cell receptor beta chains were sequenced from one sample in a study of PD-L1 blockade in urothelial cancer (dated by TCRdb to 2016 to 2017). Library preparation employed the immunoSEQ multiplex PCR assay. TCRdb limited this immuneACCESS table to in-frame rearrangements with V and J called. A share of clones is missing; checked studies link under half to unresolved V genes, and the rest is unexplained. This sample gives approximately 70,000 clones in total; 85% to 90% of them show up just once. The top ten clonotypes cover roughly 3.3% of the sample. The source was PBMCs, collected around atezolizumab (anti-PD-L1) treatment. These receptors were collected from a man aged 60 to 75 with urothelial cancer.

J is TRBJ1-2 and V is TRBV19; no clear D. Trimming left V 4 bases short and J 4 bases short, with 10 bases between. This CDR3 contains 13 residues. Germline CDR1 reads LNHDA; CDR2 reads SQIVND (reference sequence). CDR3 residues: CASSNRSLYGYTF. For the CDR3, the DNA is TGTGCCAGTAGTAATCGGTCTCTCTATGGCTACACCTTC.

The chain employs TRBV7-2 and TRBJ1-1, with D possibly matching TRBD1 (6 bases). The V end was cut by 5 bases, the J end by 1 base, with 14 bases between. Germline V gene data show CDR1 as SGHTA and CDR2 as FQGNSA. The CDR3 totals 15 residues. The DNA of the CDR3 is TGTGCCAGCAGCAAAATCTGGACAGCGAACACTGAAGCTTTCTTT. Amino acids: CASSKIWTANTEAFF.

CDR3 sequence (DNA): TGTGCCAGCAGTCACCTCTCCGAGACAGGGGGCGCCGAGCAGTACTTC. Amino acids: CASSHLSETGGAEQYF. The rearrangement joins TRBV27 to TRBJ2-7, with 10 positions matching TRBD1. Germline CDR1 MNHEY, CDR2 SMNVEV (reference sequence). V was pared by 5 bases and J by 6 bases, with 13 bases of the junction left unmatched. This CDR3 is 16 amino acids long.

The genes are TRBV7-9 and TRBJ1-2; tentatively, D is TRBD1 (6 bases). V dropped 3 bases and J dropped 5 bases, with 10 bases sitting between them. The CDR3 runs to 13 residues. Germline CDR1 and CDR2: SEHNR and FQNEAQ (reference sequence). The CDR3 coding sequence is TGTGCCAGCAGCTTCGGACAGACATATGGCTACACCTTC. Protein: CASSFGQTYGYTF.

The chain joins TRBV6-5 to TRBJ2-1, with TRBD1 identical over 7 bases. Germline V gene sequence: CDR1 MNHEY, CDR2 SVGAGI. With V trimmed by 1 base and J by 3 bases, 6 bases remained unmatched. The CDR3 loop spans 16 amino acids. The CDR3 protein is CASSYLTGEFYNEQFF. In DNA form, the CDR3 reads TGTGCCAGCAGTTACTTAACAGGGGAATTCTACAATGAGCAGTTCTTC.

In DNA, the CDR3 is TGTGCCAGCAATAACAGGGGCACAGATACGCAGTATTTT. Translation: CASNNRGTDTQYF. The V call is TRBV25-1, the J call TRBJ2-3; D is perhaps TRBD1 (6 bases). The germline V and J ends were trimmed by 7 bases and 1 base, with 9 bases remaining between them. CDR3 length: 13 amino acids. Looked up from germline, CDR1 is MGHDK and CDR2 is SYGVNS. Full variable domain (remainder filled in from reference TRBV25-1 and TRBJ2-3): EADIYQTPRYLVIGTGKKITLECSQTMGHDKMYWYQQDPGMELHLIHYSYGVNSTEKGDLSSESTVSRIRTEHFPLTLESARPSHTSQYLCASNNRGTDTQYFGPGTRLTVL.

The J gene is TRBJ2-1, the V gene TRBV10-3; TRBD2 matches 8 bases. CDR3 length: 18 residues. CDR1 ENHRY and CDR2 SYGVKD come from the germline V gene. Unmatched junction bases numbered 15, after V lost 7 bases and J lost 1 base. The CDR3 spells CAITRAGAPSLSYNEQFF. Here the CDR3 DNA reads TGTGCCATCACTAGAGCGGGGGCCCCCTCCTTATCCTACAATGAGCAGTTCTTC.

The CDR3 protein is CSARAGGEQFF. CDR3 in DNA: TGCAGTGCTAGAGCGGGTGGTGAGCAGTTCTTC. This sequence joins TRBV20-1 and TRBJ2-1; D gene unclear. CDR3 length equals 11 residues. Germline values: CDR1 DFQATT, CDR2 SNEGSKA (reference sequence). V was clipped by 1 base and J by 9 bases, with 7 bases between them.

V is TRBV9 and J is TRBJ2-1; 7 bases fit TRBD1. Per the germline V gene, CDR1 is SGDLS and CDR2 is YYNGEE. This CDR3 comprises 15 residues. Trimming removed 3 bases from V and 5 bases from J; junction bases left unmatched: 8. DNA for the CDR3: TGTGCCAGCAGCGCCACAGGGGCCGGGGACAATGAGCAGTTCTTC. Translating it yields CASSATGAGDNEQFF.

The chain uses TRBV19 and TRBJ1-3; 7 bases are a match to TRBD1. Germline CDR1 is LNHDA and CDR2 is SQIVND (reference sequence). J lost 0 bases, V lost 6 bases, and 8 bases had no gene match. The CDR3 length is 16 residues. Written as DNA, the CDR3 is TGTGCCAGTAGCCTCGACAGGGCTCGCTCTGGAAACACCATATATTTT. Its translation: CASSLDRARSGNTIYF.

A single count supports this clone. This sequence joins TRBV5-4 and TRBJ1-3, with D perhaps TRBD1 (6 bases). CDR3 length: 14 residues. Per germline, CDR1 SGHNT and CDR2 YYREEE (reference sequence). Trimming left V 7 bases short and J 4 bases short, with 15 bases between. CDR3 nucleotide sequence: TGTGCCAGCGGTGTAACAGGGACAGGAAACACCATATATTTT. Amino acid sequence: CASGVTGTGNTIYF.

This chain joins TRBV30 and TRBJ1-3; D is unresolved. Germline values: CDR1 GTSNPN, CDR2 SVGIG (reference sequence). V shed 4 bases and J shed 1 base, with 2 bases lying between them. CDR3 length equals 11 residues. DNA of the CDR3: TGTGCCTGGACGTCTGGAAACACCATATATTTT. Its protein product is CAWTSGNTIYF.

This clone was seen only a few times. The chain has TRBV6-5 and TRBJ2-3, with D unclear. Germline V gene data show CDR1 as MNHEY and CDR2 as SVGAGI. The germline V and J ends were trimmed by 6 bases and 4 bases, with 11 bases remaining between them. The CDR3 is made up of 13 amino acids. CDR3 nucleotide sequence: TGTGCCAGCAGCCCGCGCCGGTCAGATACGCAGTATTTT. Translation gives CASSPRRSDTQYF.

In its sample, this clone was seen a few times. The V and J genes are TRBV7-8 and TRBJ2-5; 10 bases map to TRBD2. The V gene end was trimmed by 1 base and the J gene end by 4 bases; junction bases not matched to a gene: 9. The CDR3 runs 17 residues. Per germline, CDR1 SGHVS and CDR2 FQNEAQ. The CDR3 bases are TGTGCCAGCAGCTTAGGGGTAAAGCGGGGGGGCGCAGAGACCCAGTACTTC. This translates into CASSLGVKRGGAETQYF. Combining the CDR3 with reference TRBV7-8 and TRBJ2-5 gives the whole variable domain GAGVSQSPRYKVAKRGQDVALRCDPISGHVSLFWYQQALGQGPEFLTYFQNEAQLDKSGLPSDRFFAERPEGSVSTLKIQRTQQEDSAVYLCASSLGVKRGGAETQYFGPGTRLLVL.

This chain links TRBV7-2 with TRBJ2-4, with 16 bases matching TRBD2. Trimming took 2 bases from V and 5 from J; bases not matched to a gene: 9. The length of the CDR3 is 19 residues. Per the germline V gene, CDR1 is SGHTA and CDR2 is FQGNSA. CDR3 coding DNA: TGTGCCAGCAGCTTAAACACGGGACTAGCGGGAGGGAGCCAAAACATTCAGTACTTC. As protein: CASSLNTGLAGGSQNIQYF.

This clone appeared a single time. V usage is TRBV10-3 and J usage is TRBJ2-7, with D maybe TRBD2 (5 bases). V gave up 8 bases and J gave up 0 bases, with 8 bases separating them. The CDR3 is 12 amino acids. Per the germline V gene, CDR1 is ENHRY and CDR2 is SYGVKD. In DNA form, the CDR3 reads TGTGCCATCGCGGGCAGCTCCTACGAGCAGTACTTC. Protein sequence: CAIAGSSYEQYF.

The chain has TRBV5-1 and TRBJ2-7; possible D gene TRBD2, 5 bases. V lost 2 bases and J lost 2, with 11 bases in between. Per germline, CDR1 SGHRS and CDR2 YFSETQ. The CDR3 is 14 amino acids. CDR3 residues: CASSFGVGTYEQYF. The CDR3 DNA is TGCGCCAGCAGCTTCGGGGTCGGAACCTACGAGCAGTACTTC.

The chain combines TRBV7-9 with TRBJ2-1; 10 bases map to TRBD1. The ends lost 5 bases at V and 7 bases at J; junction bases unmatched: 5. This CDR3 comprises 14 residues. From germline, CDR1 is SEHNR and CDR2 FQNEAQ (reference sequence). The CDR3: CASSRDRGINEQFF. The DNA of the CDR3 is TGTGCCAGCAGCCGGGACAGGGGAATTAATGAGCAGTTCTTC.

The V call is TRBV6-5, the J call TRBJ2-7; 9 positions agree with TRBD1. The CDR3 totals 12 residues. J gave up 3 bases and V 6 bases, and 0 bases lay outside the gene matches. The V gene's germline CDR1 is MNHEY and CDR2 SVGAGI. This CDR3 reads CASRGQGYEQYF. Here the CDR3 DNA reads TGTGCCAGCAGGGGACAGGGCTACGAGCAGTACTTC.

This chain links TRBV5-1 with TRBJ1-2, with D unclear. CDR1 is SGHRS, CDR2 YFSETQ, per germline. The V end lost 0 bases, the J end lost 4 bases, and 4 bases lay between the germline ends. The CDR3 is made up of 12 amino acids. CDR3 loop: CASSLDSYGYTF. The CDR3 DNA reads TGCGCCAGCAGCTTGGACAGCTATGGCTACACCTTC.

The CDR3 is CASSVAGGVGNEQFF. DNA of the CDR3: TGTGCCAGCAGTGTGGCGGGAGGAGTCGGGAATGAGCAGTTCTTC. The J gene is TRBJ2-1, the V gene TRBV25-1; 8 bases match TRBD2. The CDR3 runs 15 residues. CDR1 MGHDK and CDR2 SYGVNS come from the germline V gene. V shed 4 bases, J shed 7 bases, and the junction held 9 bases outside the gene matches. The full variable domain, its missing parts supplied by reference TRBV25-1 and TRBJ2-1, is EADIYQTPRYLVIGTGKKITLECSQTMGHDKMYWYQQDPGMELHLIHYSYGVNSTEKGDLSSESTVSRIRTEHFPLTLESARPSHTSQYLCASSVAGGVGNEQFFGPGTRLTVL.